Following are 18 T cell receptor beta chains from one sample sequenced in a study of breast tumors, draining lymph nodes, adjacent tissues. Breast cancer patients provided tissue from their axillary draining lymph nodes. TCRdb reprocessed the multiplex PCR reads with MiXCR, giving one entry per CDR3 protein. The sample contains some 170,000 distinct CDR3 sequences, more than 25% of which appear only once. The source material was axillary lymph node tissue. The receptors here all came from a female donor with breast cancer. Some clones in this sample may be carry-over from other donors' samples.

Worth noting for this clonotype: At one of its ends the junction is not consistent with the germline gene, which may arise from a read error. This chain connects TRBV20-1 to TRBJ2-4; TRBD1 aligns across 8 bases. Germline loops: CDR1 DFQATT, CDR2 SNEGSKA (reference sequence). The CDR3 has 16 amino acids. CDR3 DNA: TGCAGTGCTACTAGAGGAGGCCAGGGGGCCAAAGACATTCAGTACTTC. Residues: CSATRGGQGAKDIQYF.

Notes on this clonotype: A read error may be the cause here, since a much bigger clone is one base away. V gene TRBV18 combines with J gene TRBJ1-4, with D possibly being TRBD1 (6 bases). The CDR3 contains 15 residues. Germline-derived CDR1 and CDR2 are KGHSH and LQKENI. The CDR3 region is CANSLAGTQNEKLFF. The CDR3 region has the DNA TGTGCCAACTCACTTGCCGGGACACAGAATGAAAAACTGTTTTTT. Looking up the rest from reference TRBV18 and TRBJ1-4 gives the full variable domain: NAGVMQNPRHLVRRRGQEARLRCSPMKGHSHVYWYRQLPEEGLKFMVYLQKENIIDESGMPKERFSAEFPKEGPSILRIQQVVRGDSAAYFCANSLAGTQNEKLFFGSGTQLSVL.

This clonotype came up many times. The chain combines TRBV24-1 with TRBJ2-4; D could derive from TRBD1 or TRBD2 (5 bases each). Trimming removed 3 bases from V and 9 bases from J, with 17 bases in between. The germline gives CDR1 KGHDR, CDR2 SFDVKD. CDR3 length: 15 amino acids. CDR3 DNA sequence: TGTGCCACCAGTGATCACCGGGGCCCCCAGGGCATTCAGTACTTC. It codes for CATSDHRGPQGIQYF.

At least ten counts were recorded for this clonotype. V gene TRBV14 combines with J gene TRBJ2-1; 7 bases line up with TRBD2. In germline, CDR1 is SGHDN, CDR2 FVKESK. The CDR3 covers 15 residues. J lost 3 bases, V lost 2 bases, and 4 bases had no gene match. CDR3 protein: CASSQRAGIYNEQFF. The CDR3 coding sequence is TGTGCCAGCAGCCAACGAGCGGGGATCTACAATGAGCAGTTCTTC.

This clonotype was detected ten times or more. The chain has TRBV14 and TRBJ2-4; D gene ambiguous. V lost 11 bases, J lost 0 bases, and 17 bases lay in between. CDR1 is SGHDN, CDR2 FVKESK, per germline. The CDR3 covers 15 residues. For the CDR3, the DNA is TGTGCCTGCGTCGATCAGGCGATAGCCAAAAACATTCAGTACTTC. Translated: CACVDQAIAKNIQYF.

As for this clonotype: A read error may be the cause here, since a much bigger clone is one base away. The DNA of the CDR3 is TGCGCCAGCAGCCAAGATGTCCGCGGGGGTGGGGGTGAGCGGTTCTTC. Translation: CASSQDVRGGGGERFF. The rearrangement links TRBV4-1 to TRBJ2-1; TRBD2 matches 7 bases. Germline CDR1 MGHRA, CDR2 YSYEKL. The CDR3 loop spans 16 amino acids.

The table lists this clonotype with many counts. The CDR3 DNA is TGTGCCAGTACAGGGTCAACCTATAATTCACCCCTCCACTTT. Its protein is CASTGSTYNSPLHF. V usage is TRBV19 and J usage is TRBJ1-6, with D perhaps TRBD1 (5 bases). The CDR3 is made up of 14 amino acids. Trimming pared 7 bases from V and 2 bases from J, leaving 9 bases between. CDR1 and CDR2 (germline): LNHDA, SQIVND (reference sequence).

This clonotype was recorded at least ten times. This sequence joins TRBV30 and TRBJ2-7; a possible D gene is TRBD1 (5 bases). The V and J ends lost 5 bases and 4 bases respectively, with 9 bases between them. Per the germline V gene, CDR1 is GTSNPN and CDR2 is SVGIG (reference sequence). The CDR3 length is 11 residues. The CDR3 nucleotides read TGTGCCTGGGACAAGGGGTACGAGCAGTACTTC. Protein product: CAWDKGYEQYF.

A note on this clonotype: This may stem from a read error, because a much larger clone lies one nucleotide away. This chain joins TRBV12-3 or TRBV12-4 and TRBJ2-3; TRBD2 agrees at 7 bases. V was clipped by 6 bases and J by 4 bases; unmatched bases: 7. This CDR3 has 14 residues. The CDR3 region has the DNA TGTGCCAGCAGAGACGGGGGGAGCCCAGATACGCAGTATTTT. Translating it yields CASRDGGSPDTQYF.

This clonotype was detected many times. The V call is TRBV7-2, the J call TRBJ1-5; D gene uncertain. This CDR3 is 13 amino acids long. Deletions cut 2 bases from V and 3 bases from J, with 5 bases between. CDR1 and CDR2 (germline): SGHTA, FQGNSA. The CDR3: CASSLSNNQPQHF. As DNA, the CDR3 is TGTGCCAGCAGCTTATCGAACAATCAGCCCCAGCATTTT. The full variable domain, rest sourced from reference TRBV7-2 and TRBJ1-5, is GAGVSQSPSNKVTEKGKDVELRCDPISGHTALYWYRQSLGQGLEFLIYFQGNSAPDKSGLPSDRFSAERTGGSVSTLTIQRTQQEDSAVYLCASSLSNNQPQHFGDGTRLSIL.

This clonotype was counted at least ten times. This chain connects TRBV10-3 to TRBJ2-1; 7 bases are a match to TRBD1. With 1 base clipped from V and 7 bases from J, the junction kept 7 bases outside the gene matches. The germline CDR1 and CDR2 sequences are ENHRY and SYGVKD. The CDR3 sequence is 15 residues long. The CDR3 DNA follows: TGTGCCATCAGTGAGTTGGACAGGCAGTCGAATGAGCAGTTCTTC. Translated, it gives CAISELDRQSNEQFF.

This clonotype was observed many times. The V and J genes are TRBV27 and TRBJ2-7; 7 bases agree with TRBD2. Trimming took 4 bases from V and 2 from J; bases not matched to a gene: 14. Germline V CDR1 and CDR2: MNHEY, SMNVEV (reference sequence). The CDR3 consists of 17 residues. The CDR3 region has the DNA TGTGCCAGCAGTTGGGCGAAGCGGGGCCATGGAGCCTACGAGCAGTACTTC. This codes for CASSWAKRGHGAYEQYF.

The chain links TRBV10-3 to TRBJ1-1; 9 bases line up with TRBD1. With V trimmed by 4 bases and J by 10 bases, 10 bases remained unmatched. CDR3 length: 14 amino acids. Germline V CDR1 and CDR2: ENHRY, SYGVKD. In DNA form, the CDR3 reads TGTGCCATCAGTGGACAAGGCACAGGGGGCTTAGCTTTCTTT. This encodes CAISGQGTGGLAFF.

This rearrangement joins TRBV2 to TRBJ1-2, with D uncertain. Trimming pared 3 bases from V and 4 bases from J, leaving 6 bases between. Germline assignment: CDR1 SNHLY and CDR2 FYNNEI. The CDR3 has 12 residues. The CDR3 loop is CASSDESYGYTF. The CDR3 bases are TGTGCCAGCAGTGATGAGAGCTATGGCTACACCTTC.

V and J are TRBV20-1 and TRBJ2-6; the match to TRBD2 covers 11 bases. The CDR3 is 17 amino acids. Looked up from germline, CDR1 is DFQATT and CDR2 is SNEGSKA (reference sequence). J lost 0 bases, V lost 5 bases, and 6 bases had no gene match. As DNA, the CDR3 is TGCAGTGCTTATGGGACTAGCGGTAGCTCTGGGGCCAACGTCCTGACTTTC. This gives the protein CSAYGTSGSSGANVLTF.

This clonotype was seen at least ten times. The chain uses TRBV6-1 and TRBJ1-4, with TRBD1 matching over 9 bases. Germline CDR1 is MNHNS and CDR2 is SASEGT. CDR3 size: 14 residues. The ends lost 5 bases at V and 6 bases at J; junction bases unmatched: 4. This chain's CDR3 is CASSNRGLDEKLFF. The CDR3 DNA sequence: TGTGCCAGCAGTAACAGGGGGCTGGATGAAAAACTGTTTTTT.

This clonotype turned up a few times. The chain is built from TRBV18 and TRBJ1-1, with 7 bases aligning to TRBD1. There are 14 residues in the CDR3. The V gene end was trimmed by 5 bases and the J gene end by 1 base; junction bases not matched to a gene: 4. Germline-derived CDR1 and CDR2 are KGHSH and LQKENI. The CDR3 sequence: CASSRDSENTEAFF. CDR3 in DNA: TGTGCCAGCTCAAGGGACAGCGAGAACACTGAAGCTTTCTTT. Full variable domain (missing parts from reference TRBV18 and TRBJ1-1): NAGVMQNPRHLVRRRGQEARLRCSPMKGHSHVYWYRQLPEEGLKFMVYLQKENIIDESGMPKERFSAEFPKEGPSILRIQQVVRGDSAAYFCASSRDSENTEAFFGQGTRLTVV.

This clonotype was found many times. This may be a read error, as it is one base from a much larger clone. The DNA of the CDR3 is TGCAGCCTAGGCAGCCGGAATTCACCCCCCCACTTT. This translates into CSLGSRNSPPHF. The gene calls are TRBV20-1 and TRBJ1-6; D is undetermined. Germline V gene lookup returns CDR1 DFQATT and CDR2 SNEGSKA (reference sequence). The CDR3 runs to 12 residues.